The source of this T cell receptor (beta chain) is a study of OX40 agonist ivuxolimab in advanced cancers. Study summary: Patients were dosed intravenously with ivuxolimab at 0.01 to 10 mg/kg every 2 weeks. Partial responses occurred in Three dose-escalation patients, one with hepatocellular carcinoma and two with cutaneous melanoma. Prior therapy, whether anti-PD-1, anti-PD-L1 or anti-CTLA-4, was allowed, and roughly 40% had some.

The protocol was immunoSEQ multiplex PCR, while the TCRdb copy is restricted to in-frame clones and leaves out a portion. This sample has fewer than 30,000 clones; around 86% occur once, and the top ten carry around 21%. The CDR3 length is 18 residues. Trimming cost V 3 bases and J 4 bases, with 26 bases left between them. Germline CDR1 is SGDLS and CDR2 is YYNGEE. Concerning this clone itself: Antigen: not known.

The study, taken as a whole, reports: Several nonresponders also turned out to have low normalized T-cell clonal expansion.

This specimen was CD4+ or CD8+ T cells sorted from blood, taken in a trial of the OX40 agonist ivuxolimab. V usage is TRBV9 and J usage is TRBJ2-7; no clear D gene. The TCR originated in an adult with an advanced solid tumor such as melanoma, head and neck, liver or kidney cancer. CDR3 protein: CASSAIPTGPSSIYEQYF. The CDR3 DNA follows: TGTGCCAGCAGCGCCATTCCTACCGGGCCCTCCTCTATATACGAGCAGTACTTC.